One TCR beta chain is described in this entry. The CDR3 length is 18 residues. V gave up 0 bases and J gave up 0 bases; unmatched junction bases: 8. Germline V gene data show CDR1 as WSHSY and CDR2 as SAAADI. Authors' analysis steps: Amplification with reference gene primers provided the estimates of nucleated cell counts. Assay used: immunoSEQ multiplex PCR; TCRdb lists only in-frame clones, some missing. The D gene and trimming were derived from the DNA, and the V and J assignments and clone size from that table. The data show 250,000 to 300,000 clones, around four fifths seen once. The data belong to a study of blood T cell repertoires in COVID-19.

This chain links TRBV10-2 with TRBJ1-1; 9 nucleotides align to TRBD1. The TCR sequence derives from a man aged 55 to 69 who had recovered from COVID-19. The sequencing sample was made of peripheral blood. The CDR3 DNA follows: TGCGCCAGCAGTGAGTCCGGGACAGGGTTGGTCATGAACACTGAAGCTTTCTTT. This translates into CASSESGTGLVMNTEAFF.